This TCR beta chain was recorded in a study of T cell responses to AZD1222 COVID-19 vaccine. V lost 4 bases to trimming and J lost 8 bases, with 8 bases between them. Per the germline V gene, CDR1 is SGHRS and CDR2 is YFSETQ. This CDR3 contains 11 residues. Profiling relied on immunoSEQ multiplex PCR, and the TCRdb table lists in-frame clones only, not all of them. The data show under 200,000 clones, around 94% seen once. The chain joins TRBV5-1 to TRBJ2-3; no clear D gene. This sequence was found in an adult in good health. The material was peripheral blood, obtained on day 0 of AZD1222 vaccination. The CDR3, as DNA: TGCGCCAGCAGCGCGGCCGGTACGCAGTATTTT. Translated, it gives CASSAAGTQYF.